This TCR beta chain emerged from a study of shared clonotypes between healthy human individuals. The wider study: Researchers assigned three CD4 naive, three CD4 memory, two CD8 naive and one CD8 memory plate to each donor. General study findings and limits: An anticipated effect of sequencing depth on clonotype sharing among donors was recognized. Naive subsets generally exceeded memory subsets in estimated richness.

Every donor, a Caucasian adult, lived in Nashville, Tennessee. Trimming shortened V by 4 bases and J by 7 bases, and 9 bases separated the two germline ends. CDR1 is SGHNT, CDR2 YYREEE, per germline (reference sequence). There are 11 residues in the CDR3. Profiling relied on immunoSEQ multiplex PCR, and the TCRdb table lists in-frame clones only, not all of them. This sample has about 2 million clones; 85% to 95% occur once, and the top ten carry 0.13%. Turning to this clone: Its antigen is currently unknown.

The V call is TRBV5-4, the J call TRBJ2-7; D is unclear. The clonotype was recovered from a man between 18 and 35 years old in good health. Input material: naive CD4+ T cells sorted from blood. Subset reported: CD45RA+ positively selected. This chain's CDR3 is CASSKESEQYF. The DNA for the CDR3 is TGTGCCAGCAGCAAGGAATCAGAGCAGTACTTC.